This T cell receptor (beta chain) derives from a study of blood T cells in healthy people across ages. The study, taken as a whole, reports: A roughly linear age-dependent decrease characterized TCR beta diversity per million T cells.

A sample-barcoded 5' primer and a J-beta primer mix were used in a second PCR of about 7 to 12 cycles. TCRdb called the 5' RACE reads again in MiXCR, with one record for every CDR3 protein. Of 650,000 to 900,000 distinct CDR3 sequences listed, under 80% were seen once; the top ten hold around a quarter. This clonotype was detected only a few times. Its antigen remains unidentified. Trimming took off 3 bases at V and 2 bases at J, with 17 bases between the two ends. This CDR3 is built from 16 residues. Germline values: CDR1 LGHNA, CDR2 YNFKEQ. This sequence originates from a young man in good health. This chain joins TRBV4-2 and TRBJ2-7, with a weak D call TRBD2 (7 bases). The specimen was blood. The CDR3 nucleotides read TGTGCCAGCAGCCATCCCGAGGGGGGGGCCACCTACGAGCAGTACTTC. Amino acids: CASSHPEGGATYEQYF.